This TCR beta chain was observed in a study of OX40 agonist ivuxolimab in advanced cancers. Study overall: An agonistic human IgG2 monoclonal antibody against OX40 (CD134) was given. The diagnoses of dose-escalation patients were hepatocellular carcinoma, melanoma, renal cell or head and neck cancer. Participants could have had prior anti-PD-1, anti-PD-L1 or anti-CTLA-4 therapy, and 40% had some.

Method: immunoSEQ multiplex PCR; TCRdb's copy keeps in-frame clones and lacks some. Of nearly 50,000 clones in the sample, roughly 90% were seen once. This TCR derives from an adult with an advanced solid tumor such as melanoma, head and neck, liver or kidney cancer. The sequencing used CD4+ or CD8+ T cells sorted from blood, collected in a trial of the OX40 agonist ivuxolimab.

DNA for the CDR3: TGTGCCAGCAGTGAAGGAGGGAACACTGAAGCTTTCTTT. Its translation is CASSEGGNTEAFF. The chain couples TRBV6-1 to TRBJ1-1; no reliable D call. The CDR3 runs 13 residues. The V gene's germline CDR1 is MNHNS and CDR2 SASEGT. Deletions cut 1 base from V and 1 base from J, with 4 bases between.